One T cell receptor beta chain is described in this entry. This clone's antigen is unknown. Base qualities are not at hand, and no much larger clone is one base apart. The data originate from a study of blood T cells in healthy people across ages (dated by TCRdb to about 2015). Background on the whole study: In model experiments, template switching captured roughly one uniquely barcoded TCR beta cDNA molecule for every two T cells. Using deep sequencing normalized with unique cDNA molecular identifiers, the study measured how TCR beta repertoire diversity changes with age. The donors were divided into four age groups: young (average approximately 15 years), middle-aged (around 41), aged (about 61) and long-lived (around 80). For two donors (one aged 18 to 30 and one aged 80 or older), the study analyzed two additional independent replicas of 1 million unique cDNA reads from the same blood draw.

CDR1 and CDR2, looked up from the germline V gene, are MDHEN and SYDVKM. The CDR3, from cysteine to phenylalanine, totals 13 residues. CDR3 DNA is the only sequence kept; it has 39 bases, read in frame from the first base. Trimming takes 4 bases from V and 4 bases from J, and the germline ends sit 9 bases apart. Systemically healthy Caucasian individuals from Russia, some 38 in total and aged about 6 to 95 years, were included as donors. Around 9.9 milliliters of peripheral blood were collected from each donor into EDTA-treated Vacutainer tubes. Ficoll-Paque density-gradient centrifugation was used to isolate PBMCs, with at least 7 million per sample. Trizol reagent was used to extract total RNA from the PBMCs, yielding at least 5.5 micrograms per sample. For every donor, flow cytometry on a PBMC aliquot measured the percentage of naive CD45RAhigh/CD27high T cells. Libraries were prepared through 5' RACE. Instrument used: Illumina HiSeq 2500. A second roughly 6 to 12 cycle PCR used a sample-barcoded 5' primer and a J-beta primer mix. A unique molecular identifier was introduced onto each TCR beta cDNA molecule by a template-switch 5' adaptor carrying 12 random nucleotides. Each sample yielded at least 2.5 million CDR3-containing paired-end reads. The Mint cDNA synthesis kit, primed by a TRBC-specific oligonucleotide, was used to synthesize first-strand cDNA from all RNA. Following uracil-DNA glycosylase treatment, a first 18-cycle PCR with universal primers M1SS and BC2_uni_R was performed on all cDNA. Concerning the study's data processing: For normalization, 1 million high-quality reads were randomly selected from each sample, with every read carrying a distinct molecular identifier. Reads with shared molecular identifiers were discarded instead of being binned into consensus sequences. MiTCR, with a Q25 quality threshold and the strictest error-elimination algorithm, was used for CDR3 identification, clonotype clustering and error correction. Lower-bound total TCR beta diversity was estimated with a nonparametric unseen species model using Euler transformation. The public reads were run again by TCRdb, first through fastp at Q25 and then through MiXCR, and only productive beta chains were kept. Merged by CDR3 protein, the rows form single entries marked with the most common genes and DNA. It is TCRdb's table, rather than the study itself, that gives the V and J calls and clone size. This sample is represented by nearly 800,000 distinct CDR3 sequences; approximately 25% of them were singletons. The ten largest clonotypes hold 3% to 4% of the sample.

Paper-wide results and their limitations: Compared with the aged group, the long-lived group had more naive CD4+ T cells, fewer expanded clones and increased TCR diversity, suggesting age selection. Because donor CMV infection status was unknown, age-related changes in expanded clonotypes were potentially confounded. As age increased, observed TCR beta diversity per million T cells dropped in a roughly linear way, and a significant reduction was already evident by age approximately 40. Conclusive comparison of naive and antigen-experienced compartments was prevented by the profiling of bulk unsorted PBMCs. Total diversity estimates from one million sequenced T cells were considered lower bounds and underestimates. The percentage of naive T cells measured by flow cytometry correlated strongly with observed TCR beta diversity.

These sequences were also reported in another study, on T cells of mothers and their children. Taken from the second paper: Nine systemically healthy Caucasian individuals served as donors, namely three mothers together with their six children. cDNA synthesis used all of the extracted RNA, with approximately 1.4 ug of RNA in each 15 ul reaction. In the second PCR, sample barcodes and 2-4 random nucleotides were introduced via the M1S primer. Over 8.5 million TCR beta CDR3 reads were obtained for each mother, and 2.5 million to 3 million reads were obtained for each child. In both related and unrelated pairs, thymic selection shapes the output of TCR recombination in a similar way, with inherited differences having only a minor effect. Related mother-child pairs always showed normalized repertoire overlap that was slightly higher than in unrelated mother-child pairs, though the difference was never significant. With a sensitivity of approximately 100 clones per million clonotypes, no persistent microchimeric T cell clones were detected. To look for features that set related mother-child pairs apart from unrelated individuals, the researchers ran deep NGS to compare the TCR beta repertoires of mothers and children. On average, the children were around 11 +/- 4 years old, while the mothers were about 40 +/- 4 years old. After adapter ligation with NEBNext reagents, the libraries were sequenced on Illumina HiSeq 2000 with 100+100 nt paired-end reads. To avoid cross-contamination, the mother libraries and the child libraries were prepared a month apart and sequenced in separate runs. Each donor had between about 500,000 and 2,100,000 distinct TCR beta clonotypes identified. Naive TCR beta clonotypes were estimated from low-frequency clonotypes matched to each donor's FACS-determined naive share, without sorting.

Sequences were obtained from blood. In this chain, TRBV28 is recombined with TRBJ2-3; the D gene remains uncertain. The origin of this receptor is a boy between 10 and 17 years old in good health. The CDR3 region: CASSSGPADTQYF. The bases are TGTGCCAGCAGTTCCGGACCCGCAGATACGCAGTATTTT.